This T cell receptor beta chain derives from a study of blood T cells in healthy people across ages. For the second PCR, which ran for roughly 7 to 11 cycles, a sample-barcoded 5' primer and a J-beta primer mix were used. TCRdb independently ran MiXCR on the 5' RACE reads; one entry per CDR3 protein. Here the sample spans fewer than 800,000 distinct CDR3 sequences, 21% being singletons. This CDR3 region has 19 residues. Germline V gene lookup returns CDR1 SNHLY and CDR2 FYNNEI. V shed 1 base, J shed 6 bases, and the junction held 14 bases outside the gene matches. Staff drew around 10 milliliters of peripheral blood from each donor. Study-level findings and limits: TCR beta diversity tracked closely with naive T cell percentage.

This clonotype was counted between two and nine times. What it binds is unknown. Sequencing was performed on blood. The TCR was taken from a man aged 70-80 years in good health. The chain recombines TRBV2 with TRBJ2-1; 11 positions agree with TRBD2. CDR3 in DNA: TGTGCCAGCAGTGAAGACTCAGGAATAGCGGGAGGGACTATCAATGAGCAGTTCTTC. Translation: CASSEDSGIAGGTINEQFF.